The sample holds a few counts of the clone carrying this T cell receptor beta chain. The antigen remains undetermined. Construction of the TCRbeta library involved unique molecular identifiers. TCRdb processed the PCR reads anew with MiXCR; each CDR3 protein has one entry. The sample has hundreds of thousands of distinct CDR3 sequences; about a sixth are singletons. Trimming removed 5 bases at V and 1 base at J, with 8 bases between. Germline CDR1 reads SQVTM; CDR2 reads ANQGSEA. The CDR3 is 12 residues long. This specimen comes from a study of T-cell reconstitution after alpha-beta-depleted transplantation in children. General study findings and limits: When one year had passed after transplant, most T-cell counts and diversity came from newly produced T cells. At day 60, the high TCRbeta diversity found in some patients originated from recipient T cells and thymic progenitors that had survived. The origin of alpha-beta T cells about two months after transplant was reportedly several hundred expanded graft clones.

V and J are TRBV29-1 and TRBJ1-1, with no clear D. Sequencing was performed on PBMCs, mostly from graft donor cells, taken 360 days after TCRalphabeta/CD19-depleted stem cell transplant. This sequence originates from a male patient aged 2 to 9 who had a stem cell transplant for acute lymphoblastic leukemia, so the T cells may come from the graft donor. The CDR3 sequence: CSVYRENTEAFF. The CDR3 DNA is TGCAGCGTTTATCGTGAGAACACTGAAGCTTTCTTT.